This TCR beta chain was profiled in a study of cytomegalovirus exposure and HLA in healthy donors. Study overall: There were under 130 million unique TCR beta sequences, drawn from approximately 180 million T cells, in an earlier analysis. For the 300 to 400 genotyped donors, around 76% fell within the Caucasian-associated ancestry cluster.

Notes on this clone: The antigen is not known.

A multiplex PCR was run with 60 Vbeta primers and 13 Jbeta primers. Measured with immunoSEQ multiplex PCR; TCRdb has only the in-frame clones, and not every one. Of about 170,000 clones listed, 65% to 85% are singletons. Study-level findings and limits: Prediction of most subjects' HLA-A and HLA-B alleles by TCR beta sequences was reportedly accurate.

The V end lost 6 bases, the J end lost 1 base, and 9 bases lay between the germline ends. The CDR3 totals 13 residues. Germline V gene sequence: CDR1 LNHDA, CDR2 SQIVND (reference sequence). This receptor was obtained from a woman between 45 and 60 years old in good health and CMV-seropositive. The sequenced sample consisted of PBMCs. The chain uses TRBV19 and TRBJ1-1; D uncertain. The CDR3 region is CASSGLENTEAFF. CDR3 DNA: TGTGCCAGTAGCGGGTTAGAGAACACTGAAGCTTTCTTT.